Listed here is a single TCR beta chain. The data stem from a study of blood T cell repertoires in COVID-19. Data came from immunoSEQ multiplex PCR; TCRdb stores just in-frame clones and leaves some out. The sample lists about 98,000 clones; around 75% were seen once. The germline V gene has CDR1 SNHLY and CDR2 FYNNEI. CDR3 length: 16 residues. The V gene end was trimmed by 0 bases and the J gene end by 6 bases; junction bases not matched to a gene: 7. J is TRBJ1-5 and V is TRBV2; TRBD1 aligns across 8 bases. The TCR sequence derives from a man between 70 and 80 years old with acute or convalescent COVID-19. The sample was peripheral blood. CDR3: CASSEALAGGGQPQHF. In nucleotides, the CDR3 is TGTGCCAGCAGTGAAGCGCTGGCAGGGGGCGGTCAGCCCCAGCATTTT.